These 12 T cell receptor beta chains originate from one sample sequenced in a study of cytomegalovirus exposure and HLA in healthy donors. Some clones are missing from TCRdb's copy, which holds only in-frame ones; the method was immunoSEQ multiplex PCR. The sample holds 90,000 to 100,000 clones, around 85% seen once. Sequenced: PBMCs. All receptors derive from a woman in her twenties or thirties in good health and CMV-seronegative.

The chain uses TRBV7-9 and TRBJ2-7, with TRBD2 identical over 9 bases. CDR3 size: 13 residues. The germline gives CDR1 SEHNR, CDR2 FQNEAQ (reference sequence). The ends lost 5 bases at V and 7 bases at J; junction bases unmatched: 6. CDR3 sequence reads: CASSPSGRQEQYF. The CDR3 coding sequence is TGTGCCAGCAGCCCGAGCGGGAGGCAGGAGCAGTACTTC.

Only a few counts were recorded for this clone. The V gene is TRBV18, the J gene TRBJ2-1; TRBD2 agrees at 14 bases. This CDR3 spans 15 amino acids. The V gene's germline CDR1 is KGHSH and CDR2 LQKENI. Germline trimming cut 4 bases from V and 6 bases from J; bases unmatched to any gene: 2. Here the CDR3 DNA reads TGTGCCAGCTCACGGGGACTAGCGGGAGCCAATGAGCAGTTCTTC. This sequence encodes CASSRGLAGANEQFF.

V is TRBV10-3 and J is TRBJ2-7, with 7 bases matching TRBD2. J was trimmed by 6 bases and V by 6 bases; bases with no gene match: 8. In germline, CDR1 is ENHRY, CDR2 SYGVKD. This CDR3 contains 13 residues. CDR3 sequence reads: CAISRPGGIEQYF. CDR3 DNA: TGTGCCATCAGCCGTCCCGGGGGGATCGAGCAGTACTTC.

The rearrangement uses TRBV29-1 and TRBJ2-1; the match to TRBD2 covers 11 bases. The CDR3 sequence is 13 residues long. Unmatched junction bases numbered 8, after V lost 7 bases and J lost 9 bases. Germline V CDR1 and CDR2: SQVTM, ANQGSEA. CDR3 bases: TGCAGCGGGGGACTAGCGGAGGGCAGTGAGCAGTTCTTC. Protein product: CSGGLAEGSEQFF.

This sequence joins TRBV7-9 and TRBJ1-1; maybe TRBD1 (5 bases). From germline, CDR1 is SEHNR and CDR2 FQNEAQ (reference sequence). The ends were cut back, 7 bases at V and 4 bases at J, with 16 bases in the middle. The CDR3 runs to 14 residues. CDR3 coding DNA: TGTGCCAGCACCGGCGGGGGGTGGCCCACTGAAGCTTTCTTT. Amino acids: CASTGGGWPTEAFF.

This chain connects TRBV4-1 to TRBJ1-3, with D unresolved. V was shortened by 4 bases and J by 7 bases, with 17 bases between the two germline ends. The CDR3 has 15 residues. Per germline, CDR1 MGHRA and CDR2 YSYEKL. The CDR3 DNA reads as TGCGCCAGCAGCCGCCTCCCCCAGGTCGGTAACACCATATATTTT. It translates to CASSRLPQVGNTIYF.

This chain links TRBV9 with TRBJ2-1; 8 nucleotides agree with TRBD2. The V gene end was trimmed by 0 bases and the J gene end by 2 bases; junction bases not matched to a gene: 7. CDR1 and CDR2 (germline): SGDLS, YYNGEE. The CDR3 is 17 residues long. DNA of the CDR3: TGTGCCAGCAGCGTAGGAAGTCGGGGGGGAACCTACAATGAGCAGTTCTTC. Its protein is CASSVGSRGGTYNEQFF.

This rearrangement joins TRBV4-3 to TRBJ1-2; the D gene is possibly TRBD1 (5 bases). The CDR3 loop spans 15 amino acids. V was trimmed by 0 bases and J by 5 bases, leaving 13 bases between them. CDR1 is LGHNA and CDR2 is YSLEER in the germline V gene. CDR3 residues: CASSQDSAGRYGYTF. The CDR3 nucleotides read TGCGCCAGCAGCCAAGACTCCGCAGGGAGGTATGGCTACACCTTC.

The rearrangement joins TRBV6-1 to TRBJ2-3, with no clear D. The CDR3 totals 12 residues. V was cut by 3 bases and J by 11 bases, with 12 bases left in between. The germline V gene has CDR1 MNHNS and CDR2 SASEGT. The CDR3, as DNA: TGTGCCAGCAGTGACAACAGAGCTCTGCAGTATTTT. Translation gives CASSDNRALQYF.

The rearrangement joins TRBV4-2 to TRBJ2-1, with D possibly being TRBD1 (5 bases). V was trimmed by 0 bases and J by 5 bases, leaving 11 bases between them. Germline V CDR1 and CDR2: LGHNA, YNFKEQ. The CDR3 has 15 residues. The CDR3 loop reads CASSQEGVRDNEQFF. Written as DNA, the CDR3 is TGTGCCAGCAGCCAAGAAGGGGTCCGAGACAATGAGCAGTTCTTC.

The CDR3 loop is CATAPRQGDTQYF. The CDR3 bases are TGCGCCACCGCACCGCGACAGGGGGATACGCAGTATTTT. This chain uses TRBV5-1 with TRBJ2-3, with 8 nucleotides matching TRBD1. The CDR3 covers 13 residues. CDR1 is SGHRS and CDR2 is YFSETQ in the germline V gene. V was pared by 9 bases and J by 6 bases, with 9 bases of the junction left unmatched.

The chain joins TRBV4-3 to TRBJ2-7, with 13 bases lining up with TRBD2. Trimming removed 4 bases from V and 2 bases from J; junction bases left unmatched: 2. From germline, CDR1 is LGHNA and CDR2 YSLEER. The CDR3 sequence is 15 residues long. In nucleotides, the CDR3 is TGCGCCAGCAGCCTCGGACTAGCGGGAGCCTACGAGCAGTACTTC. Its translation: CASSLGLAGAYEQYF.